A selection of T cell receptor beta chains follows, all from one sample in a study of cytomegalovirus exposure and HLA in healthy donors. Profiling relied on immunoSEQ multiplex PCR, and the TCRdb table lists in-frame clones only, not all of them. The sample yields around 150,000 clones, around 79% seen once. Input material: PBMCs. The origin of the receptors is a human donor in good health. The CDR3 runs from the conserved cysteine through the conserved F or W. A D gene is named only where the DNA matches it firmly. The listing skips clone size in some rows; elsewhere it reads once, few, many or a size class.

j_call: TRBJ2-3
clone_size: once
d_call: .
v_call: TRBV10-1
cdr3_aa: CASSPSTSTDTQYF
cdr3_nt: TGCGCCAGCAGTCCTTCGACTAGCACAGATACGCAGTATTTT

j_call: TRBJ2-3
clone_size: .
d_call: TRBD2
v_call: TRBV7-2
cdr3_aa: CASSFLYPSGGATDTQYF
cdr3_nt: TGTGCCAGCAGCTTCCTGTACCCTAGCGGGGGGGCTACAGATACGCAGTATTTT

j_call: TRBJ2-3
clone_size: .
d_call: TRBD2
v_call: TRBV13
cdr3_aa: CASSRTSGTDTQYF
cdr3_nt: TGTGCCAGCAGCCGGACTAGCGGCACAGATACGCAGTATTTT

j_call: TRBJ1-1
clone_size: .
d_call: .
v_call: TRBV5-6
cdr3_aa: CASSFRTPGEAFF
cdr3_nt: TGTGCCAGCAGCTTTCGCACTCCGGGAGAAGCTTTCTTT

j_call: TRBJ1-6
clone_size: .
d_call: .
v_call: TRBV5-6
cdr3_aa: CASSSLTDQGFFLHF
cdr3_nt: TGTGCCAGCAGCTCATTGACAGACCAAGGTTTTTTCCTCCACTTT

j_call: TRBJ1-3
clone_size: .
d_call: .
v_call: TRBV27
cdr3_aa: CASSFGRATGNTIYF
cdr3_nt: TGTGCCAGCAGTTTCGGCAGGGCAACTGGAAACACCATATATTTT

j_call: TRBJ1-1
clone_size: .
d_call: .
v_call: TRBV6-1
cdr3_aa: CASSERFPGSNTEAFF
cdr3_nt: TGTGCCAGCAGTGAAAGGTTCCCGGGTTCTAACACTGAAGCTTTCTTT

j_call: TRBJ1-1
clone_size: few
d_call: .
v_call: TRBV5-6
cdr3_aa: CASSLVYGNTEAFF
cdr3_nt: TGTGCCAGCAGCTTGGTATACGGGAACACTGAAGCTTTCTTT

j_call: TRBJ2-7
clone_size: .
d_call: .
v_call: TRBV10-3
cdr3_aa: CAIRQKGDEQYF
cdr3_nt: TGTGCCATCAGACAGAAGGGGGACGAGCAGTACTTC

j_call: TRBJ1-2
clone_size: .
d_call: TRBD1
v_call: TRBV5-1
cdr3_aa: CASSLRDRVNGYPF
cdr3_nt: TGCGCCAGCAGCTTGCGCGACAGGGTAAATGGCTACCCCTTC

j_call: TRBJ2-3
clone_size: .
d_call: TRBD2
v_call: TRBV7-2
cdr3_aa: CASSYLAGATDTQYF
cdr3_nt: TGTGCCAGCAGCTATCTAGCGGGGGCCACAGATACGCAGTATTTT

j_call: TRBJ1-2
clone_size: once
d_call: TRBD1
v_call: TRBV15
cdr3_aa: CATSGQGTNYGYTF
cdr3_nt: TGTGCCACCAGCGGACAGGGGACTAACTATGGCTACACCTTC

j_call: TRBJ1-2
clone_size: .
d_call: TRBD1
v_call: TRBV6-5
cdr3_aa: CASSYSGGTAPGYTF
cdr3_nt: TGTGCCAGCAGTTACTCGGGTGGGACAGCGCCCGGCTACACCTTC

j_call: TRBJ1-1
clone_size: .
d_call: .
v_call: TRBV30
cdr3_aa: CAWSVLAEGRTEAFF
cdr3_nt: TGTGCCTGGAGTGTACTTGCAGAAGGGAGGACTGAAGCTTTCTTT

j_call: TRBJ2-1
clone_size: .
d_call: TRBD2
v_call: TRBV6-1
cdr3_aa: CASSSRERGYNEQFF
cdr3_nt: TGTGCCAGCAGTAGCCGGGAGCGGGGTTACAATGAGCAGTTCTTC

j_call: TRBJ2-5
clone_size: .
d_call: .
v_call: TRBV27
cdr3_aa: CASSLFGQPLREETQYF
cdr3_nt: TGTGCCAGCAGTTTATTTGGACAACCACTTCGCGAAGAGACCCAGTACTTC

j_call: TRBJ2-3
clone_size: .
d_call: TRBD2
v_call: TRBV27
cdr3_aa: CASRPLAGGTGSTDTQYF
cdr3_nt: TGTGCCAGCAGGCCCCTGGCGGGGGGCACAGGTAGCACAGATACGCAGTATTTT

j_call: TRBJ2-4
clone_size: few
d_call: .
v_call: TRBV4-1
cdr3_aa: CASSQEGRTAKNIQYF
cdr3_nt: TGCGCCAGCAGCCAAGAGGGAAGGACAGCGAAAAACATTCAGTACTTC

j_call: TRBJ2-7
clone_size: .
d_call: .
v_call: TRBV6-5
cdr3_aa: CASSYDTSGNYEQYF
cdr3_nt: TGTGCCAGCAGTTACGATACTAGTGGTAACTACGAGCAGTACTTC

j_call: TRBJ2-7
clone_size: .
d_call: TRBD2
v_call: TRBV2
cdr3_aa: CASSSSGLAGNPLNEQYF
cdr3_nt: TGTGCCAGCAGTTCGTCTGGACTAGCGGGAAACCCCCTCAACGAGCAGTACTTC

j_call: TRBJ2-1
clone_size: .
d_call: TRBD1
v_call: TRBV29-1
cdr3_aa: CSVRTGAYNEQFF
cdr3_nt: TGCAGCGTCAGGACAGGGGCCTACAATGAGCAGTTCTTC

j_call: TRBJ1-4
clone_size: .
d_call: .
v_call: TRBV2
cdr3_aa: CASGQHATNEKLFF
cdr3_nt: TGTGCCAGCGGACAGCATGCAACTAATGAAAAACTGTTTTTT

j_call: TRBJ2-5
clone_size: .
d_call: TRBD1
v_call: TRBV10-1
cdr3_aa: CASGQGPTGQGEETQYF
cdr3_nt: TGCGCCAGCGGACAGGGACCTACGGGACAGGGGGAAGAGACCCAGTACTTC

j_call: TRBJ2-1
clone_size: .
d_call: TRBD2
v_call: TRBV10-3
cdr3_aa: CAISESFDALAGDNEQFF
cdr3_nt: TGTGCCATCAGTGAGTCTTTCGACGCACTAGCGGGGGACAATGAGCAGTTCTTC

j_call: TRBJ1-1
clone_size: .
d_call: .
v_call: TRBV19
cdr3_aa: CASSMPGDTEAFF
cdr3_nt: TGTGCCAGTAGTATGCCGGGGGACACTGAAGCTTTCTTT

j_call: TRBJ2-7
clone_size: .
d_call: TRBD1
v_call: TRBV6-5
cdr3_aa: CASCPRTGGYEQYF
cdr3_nt: TGTGCCAGCTGCCCCCGGACAGGGGGCTACGAGCAGTACTTC

j_call: TRBJ1-1
clone_size: .
d_call: .
v_call: TRBV7-9
cdr3_aa: CASSSSYEAFF
cdr3_nt: TGTGCCAGCAGCTCCTCCTATGAAGCTTTCTTT

j_call: TRBJ2-3
clone_size: .
d_call: TRBD2
v_call: TRBV30
cdr3_aa: CAWRPGGAEFTDTQYF
cdr3_nt: TGTGCCTGGAGGCCCGGGGGGGCCGAATTCACAGATACGCAGTATTTT

j_call: TRBJ2-1
clone_size: .
d_call: .
v_call: TRBV5-1
cdr3_aa: CASSRRRENNEQFF
cdr3_nt: TGCGCCAGCAGCAGGAGACGGGAAAACAATGAGCAGTTCTTC

j_call: TRBJ2-6
clone_size: .
d_call: .
v_call: TRBV29-1
cdr3_aa: CSVRRAEMGSGANVLTF
cdr3_nt: TGCAGCGTTAGGAGGGCGGAGATGGGGTCTGGGGCCAACGTCCTGACTTTC

j_call: TRBJ2-1
clone_size: .
d_call: TRBD2
v_call: TRBV4-1
cdr3_aa: CASSQVAGGIGNEQFF
cdr3_nt: TGCGCCAGCAGCCAAGTGGCGGGGGGCATAGGGAATGAGCAGTTCTTC

j_call: TRBJ2-7
clone_size: .
d_call: .
v_call: TRBV4-3
cdr3_aa: CASSQDAQSYEQYF
cdr3_nt: TGCGCCAGCAGCCAAGACGCACAGAGCTACGAGCAGTACTTC

j_call: TRBJ2-7
clone_size: .
d_call: .
v_call: TRBV7-2
cdr3_aa: CASSLEAGTGEQYF
cdr3_nt: TGTGCCAGCAGCTTAGAGGCAGGGACTGGCGAGCAGTACTTC

j_call: TRBJ1-3
clone_size: .
d_call: .
v_call: TRBV7-2
cdr3_aa: CASSSQGSGSGNTIYF
cdr3_nt: TGTGCCAGCAGCTCTCAGGGGTCTGGGTCTGGAAACACCATATATTTT

j_call: TRBJ2-2
clone_size: .
d_call: .
v_call: TRBV19
cdr3_aa: CASSMVAAAGELFF
cdr3_nt: TGTGCCAGTAGTATGGTGGCGGCGGCCGGGGAGCTGTTTTTT

j_call: TRBJ1-6
clone_size: few
d_call: .
v_call: TRBV6-1
cdr3_aa: CASSAQGYNSPLHF
cdr3_nt: TGTGCCAGCAGTGCCCAGGGCTATAATTCACCCCTCCACTTT

j_call: TRBJ1-1
clone_size: .
d_call: TRBD1
v_call: TRBV5-8
cdr3_aa: CASSLPGQGPNTEAFF
cdr3_nt: TGTGCCAGCAGTTTACCGGGACAGGGGCCTAACACTGAAGCTTTCTTT

j_call: TRBJ1-5
clone_size: .
d_call: .
v_call: TRBV27
cdr3_aa: CASSPRGAVRDQPQHF
cdr3_nt: TGTGCCAGCAGTCCCCGTGGGGCCGTCCGGGATCAGCCCCAGCATTTT

j_call: TRBJ2-7
clone_size: few
d_call: .
v_call: TRBV16
cdr3_aa: CASSQSTLNRFTYEQYF
cdr3_nt: TGTGCCAGCAGCCAATCCACGTTGAACAGGTTCACCTACGAGCAGTACTTC

j_call: TRBJ2-7
clone_size: .
d_call: TRBD1
v_call: TRBV6-1
cdr3_aa: CASSGGQQYEQYF
cdr3_nt: TGTGCCAGCAGTGGGGGACAGCAATACGAGCAGTACTTC

j_call: TRBJ1-1
clone_size: .
d_call: .
v_call: TRBV27
cdr3_aa: CASSFGHANTEAFF
cdr3_nt: TGTGCCAGCAGTTTCGGACACGCGAACACTGAAGCTTTCTTT

j_call: TRBJ2-3
clone_size: .
d_call: TRBD1
v_call: TRBV30
cdr3_aa: CAWTRTGGLDTQYF
cdr3_nt: TGTGCCTGGACCAGGACAGGGGGCCTAGATACGCAGTATTTT

j_call: TRBJ2-2
clone_size: once
d_call: TRBD1
v_call: TRBV27
cdr3_aa: CASSLSPDRGNTGELFF
cdr3_nt: TGTGCCAGCAGTTTAAGCCCAGACAGGGGAAACACCGGGGAGCTGTTTTTT

j_call: TRBJ1-1
clone_size: .
d_call: TRBD1
v_call: TRBV19
cdr3_aa: CASTGTGFWNTEAFF
cdr3_nt: TGTGCCAGTACAGGGACAGGGTTTTGGAACACTGAAGCTTTCTTT

j_call: TRBJ2-5
clone_size: .
d_call: TRBD1
v_call: TRBV11-1
cdr3_aa: CASSLSRGLEETQYF
cdr3_nt: TGTGCCAGCAGCTTATCCAGGGGGCTTGAAGAGACCCAGTACTTC

j_call: TRBJ2-1
clone_size: .
d_call: .
v_call: TRBV7-8
cdr3_aa: CASSLAGGGLSSYNEQFF
cdr3_nt: TGTGCCAGCAGCTTAGCGGGTGGGGGACTTAGCTCCTACAATGAGCAGTTCTTC

j_call: TRBJ1-2
clone_size: .
d_call: TRBD1
v_call: TRBV2
cdr3_aa: CAQSGDRVDYGYTF
cdr3_nt: TGTGCCCAGTCCGGGGACAGGGTGGACTATGGCTACACCTTC

j_call: TRBJ1-2
clone_size: .
d_call: .
v_call: TRBV19
cdr3_aa: CASSPRQGRVSYGYTF
cdr3_nt: TGTGCCAGTAGTCCCCGCCAAGGCAGGGTGAGCTATGGCTACACCTTC

j_call: TRBJ1-5
clone_size: .
d_call: .
v_call: TRBV4-1
cdr3_aa: CASSPLQGGNQPQHF
cdr3_nt: TGCGCCAGCAGCCCCCTCCAGGGTGGCAATCAGCCCCAGCATTTT

j_call: TRBJ2-2
clone_size: .
d_call: TRBD1
v_call: TRBV19
cdr3_aa: CASSFPGTGLNTGELFF
cdr3_nt: TGTGCCAGTAGTTTTCCCGGGACAGGGTTGAACACCGGGGAGCTGTTTTTT

j_call: TRBJ2-1
clone_size: .
d_call: .
v_call: TRBV28
cdr3_aa: CASSLYLKPSYNEQFF
cdr3_nt: TGTGCCAGCAGTTTATATCTAAAACCAAGCTACAATGAGCAGTTCTTC

j_call: TRBJ2-7
clone_size: few
d_call: TRBD1
v_call: TRBV6-5
cdr3_aa: CASSYGTGGSYEQYF
cdr3_nt: TGTGCCAGCAGTTACGGGACAGGAGGCTCCTACGAGCAGTACTTC

j_call: TRBJ2-3
clone_size: once
d_call: TRBD2
v_call: TRBV5-1
cdr3_aa: CASWGLSGSSGGAIGTDTQYF
cdr3_nt: TGCGCCAGCTGGGGTCTTTCGGGGTCTAGCGGGGGGGCGATTGGTACAGATACGCAGTATTTT

j_call: TRBJ2-7
clone_size: .
d_call: TRBD2
v_call: TRBV27
cdr3_aa: CASDLPGGYYEQYF
cdr3_nt: TGTGCCAGCGACCTACCCGGGGGGTACTACGAGCAGTACTTC

j_call: TRBJ2-7
clone_size: .
d_call: TRBD1
v_call: TRBV15
cdr3_aa: CATSGDRVHEQYF
cdr3_nt: TGTGCCACCAGCGGAGACAGGGTTCACGAGCAGTACTTC

j_call: TRBJ2-3
clone_size: .
d_call: TRBD2
v_call: TRBV25-1
cdr3_aa: CASSGWGRATDTQYF
cdr3_nt: TGTGCCAGCAGTGGATGGGGGAGGGCAACAGATACGCAGTATTTT

j_call: TRBJ2-7
clone_size: .
d_call: TRBD1
v_call: TRBV7-2
cdr3_aa: CASRTGGSYEQYF
cdr3_nt: TGTGCCAGCCGTACAGGGGGCTCCTACGAGCAGTACTTC